A single sample is the source of the 2 T cell receptor beta chains below, sequenced in a study of blood T cell repertoires in COVID-19. Libraries were prepared by immunoSEQ multiplex PCR; TCRdb keeps only in-frame clonotypes and omits some of them. The sample lists roughly 70,000 clones, 90% occurring once. Sample: peripheral blood. These receptors all come from a man aged 45 to 65 with COVID-19, enrolled during active disease.

The chain has TRBV11-1 and TRBJ2-7, with TRBD1 as a possible D gene (5 bases). The CDR3 has 13 residues. Germline assignment: CDR1 SGHAT and CDR2 FQDESV (reference sequence). V was trimmed by 1 base and J by 3 bases, leaving 7 bases between them. The CDR3 coding sequence is TGTGCCAGCAGCTTAGACAGGTACTACGAGCAGTACTTC. It is translated as CASSLDRYYEQYF. Full variable domain (rest looked up from reference TRBV11-1 and TRBJ2-7): EAEVAQSPRYKITEKSQAVAFWCDPISGHATLYWYRQILGQGPELLVQFQDESVVDDSQLPKDRFSAERLKGVDSTLKIQPAELGDSAMYLCASSLDRYYEQYFGPGTRLTVT.

This chain uses TRBV4-1 with TRBJ2-7; tentatively, D is TRBD2 (6 bases). The CDR3 is 15 residues long. The germline CDR1 and CDR2 sequences are MGHRA and YSYEKL. The ends were cut back, 2 bases at V and 5 bases at J, with 16 bases in the middle. The CDR3 spells CASSQLGLLRDEQYF. In DNA form, the CDR3 reads TGCGCCAGCAGCCAACTGGGACTCCTCCGGGACGAGCAGTACTTC.